This T cell receptor beta chain was captured in a study of T cell repertoires in cytomegalovirus infection. Study context: Public signatures in TCR beta pointed to CMV infection and matching HLA type.

Study-wide findings and caveats: Public TCR beta family frequency separated CMV-and-HLA carriers, including in an independent cohort. In two of eight donors, the top clonotype was HLA-C-restricted CMV-specific.

V gave up 3 bases and J gave up 0 bases, with 12 bases separating them. The CDR3 sequence is 17 residues long. About this clonotype itself: What it recognizes is unknown.

In TCRdb, the reads were re-called with MiXCR into one record per CDR3 protein. The table has some 270,000 distinct CDR3 sequences, more than 15% seen once; the top ten hold about 45%. This chain joins TRBV12-3 or TRBV12-4 and TRBJ2-6; D remains ambiguous. This TCR derives from a human donor in good health (CMV status not recorded). Some clones in this sample may be carry-over from other donors' samples. The sequenced sample was CD8+ T cells from PBMCs. Here the CDR3 reads CASSLPGRISGANVLTF. For the CDR3, the DNA is TGTGCCAGCAGTTTGCCGGGTCGCATCTCTGGGGCCAACGTCCTGACTTTC.